This entry is about one T cell receptor beta chain. The data are from a study of blood T cell repertoires in COVID-19. Study-level information: The study drew acute and convalescent COVID-19 samples from the United States, Italy and Spain. The cDNA or gDNA used as material had been derived from T cells, B-cell-depleted T cells, or PBMCs.

Trimming removed 4 bases from V and 4 bases from J; junction bases left unmatched: 4. This CDR3 contains 13 residues. CDR1 is SGHDT and CDR2 is YYEEEE in the germline V gene. Original methodology: Estimated nucleated cell counts came from reference gene primer amplification. Clones were read by immunoSEQ multiplex PCR, and TCRdb kept only the in-frame ones, dropping some. V and J calls and clone size are copied from that table; D and trimming were computed from the DNA. The table lists 88,000 or so clones, approximately 81% of them singletons. Specimen: peripheral blood. The chain carries TRBV5-6 and TRBJ1-1; the match to TRBD1 covers 7 bases. The clonotype comes from a man aged 55-75 years with acute or convalescent COVID-19. CDR3 amino acids: CASSEGQVTEAFF. Written as DNA, the CDR3 is TGTGCCAGCAGCGAAGGACAGGTCACTGAAGCTTTCTTT.